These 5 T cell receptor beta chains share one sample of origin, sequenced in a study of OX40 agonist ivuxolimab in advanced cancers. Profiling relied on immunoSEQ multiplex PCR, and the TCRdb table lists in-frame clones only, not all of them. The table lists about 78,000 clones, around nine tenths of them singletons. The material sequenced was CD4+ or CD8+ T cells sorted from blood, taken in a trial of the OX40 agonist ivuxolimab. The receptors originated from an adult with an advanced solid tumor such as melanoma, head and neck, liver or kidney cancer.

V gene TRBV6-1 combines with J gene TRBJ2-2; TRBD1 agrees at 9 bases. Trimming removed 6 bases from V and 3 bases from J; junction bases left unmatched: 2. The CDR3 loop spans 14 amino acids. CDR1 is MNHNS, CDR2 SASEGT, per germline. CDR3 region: CASRDRGDTGELFF. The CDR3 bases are TGTGCCAGCAGAGACAGGGGGGACACCGGGGAGCTGTTTTTT.

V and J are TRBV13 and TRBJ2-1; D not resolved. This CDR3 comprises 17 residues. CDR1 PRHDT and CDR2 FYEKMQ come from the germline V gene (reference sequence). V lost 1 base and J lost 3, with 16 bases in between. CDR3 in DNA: TGTGCCAGCAGCTTAGAACGGCGAGGAGTAGACTACAATGAGCAGTTCTTC. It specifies CASSLERRGVDYNEQFF. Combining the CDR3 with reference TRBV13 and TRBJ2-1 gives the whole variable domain AAGVIQSPRHLIKEKRETATLKCYPIPRHDTVYWYQQGPGQDPQFLISFYEKMQSDKGSIPDRFSAQQFSDYHSELNMSSLELGDSALYFCASSLERRGVDYNEQFFGPGTRLTVL.

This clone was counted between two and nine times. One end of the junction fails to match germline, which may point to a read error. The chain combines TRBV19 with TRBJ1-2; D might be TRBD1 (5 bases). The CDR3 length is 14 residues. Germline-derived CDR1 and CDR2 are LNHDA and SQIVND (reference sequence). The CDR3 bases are TGTGCCAGTAGGATAGGACACCGGGAGTATGGCTACACCTTC. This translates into CASRIGHREYGYTF.

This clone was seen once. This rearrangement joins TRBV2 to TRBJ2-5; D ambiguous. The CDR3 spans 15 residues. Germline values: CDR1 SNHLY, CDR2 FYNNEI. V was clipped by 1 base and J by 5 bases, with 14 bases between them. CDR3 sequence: CASSEGSPGVETQYF. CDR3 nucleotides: TGTGCCAGCAGTGAAGGATCTCCTGGGGTGGAGACCCAGTACTTC.

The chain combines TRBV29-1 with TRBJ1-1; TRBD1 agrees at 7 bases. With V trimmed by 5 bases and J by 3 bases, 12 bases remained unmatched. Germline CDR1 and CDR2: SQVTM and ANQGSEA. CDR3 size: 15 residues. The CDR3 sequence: CSVLRMTGSDTEAFF. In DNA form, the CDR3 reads TGCAGCGTTCTCCGAATGACAGGGTCTGACACTGAAGCTTTCTTT.